This T cell receptor beta chain was sequenced in a study of T-cell memory formation after mild COVID-19. MiXCR, run by TCRdb on the 5' RACE reads, gives a single entry per CDR3 protein. Of more than 250,000 distinct CDR3 sequences in the sample, 15% to 20% were seen once. Germline values: CDR1 SGHVS, CDR2 FNYEAQ. CDR3 length equals 17 residues. V dropped 5 bases and J dropped 5 bases, with 21 bases sitting between them. The V call is TRBV7-6, the J call TRBJ2-2; possibly TRBD1 or TRBD2 for D (5 bases each). Sequences were obtained from PBMCs or a T cell subset sorted from them (not recorded which). The source is a man younger than 30 who had mild COVID-19 (a few samples of this study predate the infection). Cell type and time point are not known. The CDR3 loop is CASSVGSARGRTGELFF. CDR3 bases: TGTGCCAGCAGCGTTGGTTCAGCGAGGGGTAGGACCGGGGAGCTGTTTTTT.